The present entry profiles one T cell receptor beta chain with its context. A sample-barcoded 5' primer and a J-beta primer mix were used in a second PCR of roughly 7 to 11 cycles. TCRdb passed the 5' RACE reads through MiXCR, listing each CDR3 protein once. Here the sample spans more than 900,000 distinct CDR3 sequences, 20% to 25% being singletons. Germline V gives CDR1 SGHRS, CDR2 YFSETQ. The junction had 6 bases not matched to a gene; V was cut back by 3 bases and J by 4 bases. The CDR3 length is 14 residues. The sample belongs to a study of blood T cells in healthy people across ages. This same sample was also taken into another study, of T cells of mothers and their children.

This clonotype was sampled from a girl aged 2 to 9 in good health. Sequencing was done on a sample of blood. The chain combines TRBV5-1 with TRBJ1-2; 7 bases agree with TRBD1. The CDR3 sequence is CASSYTGDLYGYTF. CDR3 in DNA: TGCGCCAGCAGCTATACAGGGGACCTCTATGGCTACACCTTC.